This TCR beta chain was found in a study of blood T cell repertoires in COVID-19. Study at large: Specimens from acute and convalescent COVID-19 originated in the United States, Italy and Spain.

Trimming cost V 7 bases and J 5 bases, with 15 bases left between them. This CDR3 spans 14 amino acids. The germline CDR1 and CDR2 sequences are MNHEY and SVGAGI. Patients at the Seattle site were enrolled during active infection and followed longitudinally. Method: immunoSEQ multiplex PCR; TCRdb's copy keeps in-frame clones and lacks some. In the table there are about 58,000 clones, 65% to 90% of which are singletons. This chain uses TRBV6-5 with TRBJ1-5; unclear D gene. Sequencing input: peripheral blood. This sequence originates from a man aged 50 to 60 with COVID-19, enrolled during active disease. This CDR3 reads CASNPGKKYQPQHF. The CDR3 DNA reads TGTGCCAGCAATCCAGGAAAGAAGTATCAGCCCCAGCATTTT.